Listed here are 32 T cell receptor beta chains from one sample, sequenced in a study of CD8+ T cells in alopecia areata. A sort of pooled cutaneous lymph node cells used CD4, CD8alpha, NKG2D, NKG2ACE and other stains. Reverse transcription of extracted RNA yielded cDNA, which provided the sequencing template. Repertoires were generated with immunoSEQ multiplex PCR, while TCRdb's copy carries only in-frame clones and drops some. The profile covers around 300,000 clones, none occurring a single time. Source material: CD4+ T cells sorted from a lymph node. These receptors were collected from a C3H/HeJ mouse with alopecia areata. The strain's MHC type: H2-k.

The sample holds a few counts of this clone. The genes and germline here are from mouse. The read finishes 4 residues shy of the CDR3 end, and the germline J gene is used to complete it. Other nucleotide sequences in the sample specify the same CDR3. V usage is TRBV13-3 and J usage is TRBJ2-2, with 7 bases aligning to TRBD1. V shed 4 bases and J 0 bases; nucleotides not matched to a gene: 3. This CDR3 is 15 amino acids long. In germline, CDR1 is NNHDY, CDR2 SYVADS. CDR3: CASSWDRANTGQLYF. The CDR3 bases that were read are TGTGCCAGCAGTTGGGACAGAGCAAACACCGGG.

At least ten counts were recorded for this clone. Mouse germline and gene names are used. The CDR3 is cut off 4 residues early in the read; its end comes from the germline J gene. The V and J genes are TRBV12-1 and TRBJ1-2; D remains unclear. This CDR3 is built from 14 residues. V lost 0 bases and J 2 bases, leaving 9 bases between the germline ends. Per the germline V gene, CDR1 is SGHSN and CDR2 is HYEKVE. The CDR3 DNA, read in part, is TGTGCCAGCTCTCTCGACATGAGGAACTCC. It translates to CASSLDMRNS. The entire CDR3 protein is CASSLDMRNSDYTF.

This clone has only a few counts. The gene names given are mouse names. The CDR3 loop is CASSSTGSDTQYF. The DNA read from the CDR3 is TGTGCCAGCAGTTCGACAGGGAGCGAC. The genes are TRBV13-1 and TRBJ2-5, with TRBD1 identical over 7 bases. The read halts 4 residues ahead of the CDR3 end, with the missing end drawn from the germline J gene. This CDR3 is built from 13 residues. Germline lookup yields CDR1 NSHNY and CDR2 SYGAGN.

This clone was found a few times. Germline and genes here are mouse. The read ends 4 residues early relative to the CDR3; the germline J gene fills the gap. The genes are TRBV5 and TRBJ2-3; TRBD2 aligns across 12 bases. CDR3 length: 16 amino acids. Germline assignment: CDR1 LGHNA and CDR2 YNLKQL (reference sequence). V lost 4 bases, J lost 3 bases, and 5 bases stayed unmatched. The CDR3 sequence: CASSPLGLGGAETLYF. CDR3 DNA, as far as it was read: TGTGCCAGCAGCCCCCTGGGACTGGGGGGCGCAGAA.

With respect to this clone: Mouse gene names apply. The missing CDR3 end, 4 residues past where the read stops, is filled in from the germline J gene. The chain recombines TRBV17 with TRBJ2-1; 8 bases agree with TRBD1. V dropped 6 bases and J dropped 3; count of bases not matched to a gene: 7. Per the germline V gene, CDR1 is MNHDT and CDR2 is YYDKIL. The CDR3 has 15 amino acids. CDR3 in amino acids: CASSQGQDLYAEQFF. Incomplete CDR3 DNA: TGTGCTAGCAGCCAGGGACAGGACCTCTATGCT.

Comments on this clone: The gene names here belong to mouse. CDR3 DNA (partial): TGTGCCAGCAGTATTATGGGGGGGCGAAAAGGTGCAGAA. Encoded protein: CASSIMGGRKGAE. The whole CDR3 is CASSIMGGRKGAETLYF. The chain uses TRBV19 and TRBJ2-3; TRBD2 agrees at 9 bases. The CDR3 is cut off 4 residues early in the read; its end comes from the germline J gene. After removal of 2 bases from V and 1 base from J, the junction contained 8 bases not matched to a gene. The CDR3 extends over 17 amino acids. The germline CDR1 and CDR2 sequences are FNHDT and SITEND (reference sequence).

Note on this clone: Gene labels here are mouse ones. The read gets to within 4 residues of the CDR3 end, and the germline J gene fills in the rest. The gene calls are TRBV19 and TRBJ2-5; 9 positions agree with TRBD2. Per germline, CDR1 FNHDT and CDR2 SITEND (reference sequence). This CDR3 has 14 amino acids. The covered CDR3 bases are TGTGCCAGCAGTCCACTGGGGGGAGGAGAC. It yields the protein CASSPLGGGD. From start to end, the CDR3 is CASSPLGGGDTQYF.

This clone was observed a few times. The gene symbols are mouse symbols. The CDR3 here is CASSLRLGARAETLYF. The part of the CDR3 DNA that was read is TGTGCCAGCAGCCTCCGACTGGGGGCGAGAGCAGAA. The chain is built from TRBV5 and TRBJ2-3; 9 bases are shared with TRBD2. The read ends 4 residues early relative to the CDR3; the germline J gene fills the gap. Germline values: CDR1 LGHNA, CDR2 YNLKQL (reference sequence). CDR3 length equals 16 residues. With 4 bases clipped from V and 3 bases from J, the junction kept 8 bases outside the gene matches.

As to this clone: Gene names are the mouse ones. The read ends 4 residues before the CDR3 terminus; that terminus is restored from the germline J gene. The same CDR3 arises from other DNA sequences in this sample as well. This sequence joins TRBV1 and TRBJ2-7; 7 positions agree with TRBD2. The CDR3 consists of 14 residues. CDR1 is NSQYPW and CDR2 is LRSPGD in the germline V gene (reference sequence). CDR3 sequence reads: CTCSADPGGDEQYF. CDR3 DNA, as far as it was read: TGCACCTGCAGTGCAGATCCGGGGGGGGAT.

On this clone itself: Germline and genes here are mouse. The read falls 4 residues short of the CDR3 end, and the missing part is taken from the germline J gene. The chain employs TRBV1 and TRBJ2-1; 7 bases fit TRBD1. The trim removed 6 bases at V and 1 base at J, leaving 3 bases unmatched. Germline CDR1 and CDR2: NSQYPW and LRSPGD (reference sequence). The CDR3 totals 14 residues. CDR3 DNA, as far as it was read: TGCACCTGCAGGCGGGACAGAAACTATGCT. Its protein product is CTCRRDRNYA. The complete CDR3 reads CTCRRDRNYAEQFF.

This clone came up a few times. Mouse names are used for the genes. The read finishes 4 residues shy of the CDR3 end, and the germline J gene is used to complete it. At the DNA level, this CDR3 is encoded by other sequences in the same sample as well. This chain connects TRBV5 to TRBJ2-3, with 9 bases matching TRBD2. The CDR3 extends over 14 amino acids. The germline V gene encodes CDR1 LGHNA and CDR2 YNLKQL (reference sequence). The V and J ends lost 4 bases and 4 bases, in that order; junction bases with no gene match: 3. The covered CDR3 bases are TGTGCCAGCAGCCCAGGACTGGGGACAGAA. Its translation: CASSPGLGTE. The entire CDR3 reads CASSPGLGTETLYF.

Comments on this clone: All gene names here are mouse names. Sequencing ends 4 residues short of the CDR3 end; the germline J gene provides the rest. V usage is TRBV13-2 and J usage is TRBJ2-7, with D unclear. The CDR3 extends over 13 amino acids. CDR1 is NNHNN and CDR2 is SYGAGS in the germline V gene (reference sequence). The CDR3: CASGDAYNYEQYF. Incomplete CDR3 DNA: TGTGCCAGCGGTGATGCATACAATTAT.

In regard to this clone: Gene and germline names: mouse. The observed sequence ends 4 residues before the CDR3 terminus, with the missing tail filled in from the germline J gene. The genes are TRBV16 and TRBJ2-4, with 10 bases fitting TRBD2. This CDR3 comprises 15 residues. Germline V gives CDR1 SGHSA, CDR2 FRNQAP. CDR3 in amino acids: CAAETGGYSQNTLYF. The CDR3 DNA, read in part, is TGTGCCGCGGAGACTGGGGGGTATAGTCAAAAC.

Regarding this clone: Genes here carry mouse names. The CDR3 extends 4 residues past the end of the read, so its final part is completed from the germline J gene. J is TRBJ2-3 and V is TRBV13-1; the D is unclear. The CDR3 is 16 residues long. The ends were cut back, 0 bases at V and 0 bases at J, with 11 bases in the middle. CDR1 is NSHNY, CDR2 SYGAGN, per germline. CDR3 amino acids: CASSDARLSSAETLYF. Partial CDR3 DNA: TGTGCCAGCAGTGATGCACGTCTGTCTAGTGCAGAA.

In this sample, this clone turned up a few times. These gene names are mouse names. Sequencing ends 4 residues short of the CDR3 end; the germline J gene provides the rest. At the DNA level, this CDR3 is encoded by other sequences in the same sample as well. J is TRBJ2-2 and V is TRBV31; 7 nucleotides line up with TRBD1. V lost 3 bases, J lost 2 bases, and 0 bases stayed unmatched. Germline CDR1 GKSSPN, CDR2 SITVG. The CDR3 is 13 residues long. The CDR3 DNA, read in part, is TGTGCCTGGAGGGGACAGAACACCGGG. Translating it yields CAWRGQNTG. The whole CDR3 is CAWRGQNTGQLYF. The full variable domain, completed using reference TRBV31 and TRBJ2-2, is AQTIHQWPVAEIKAVGSPLSLGCTIKGKSSPNLYWYWQATGGTLQQLFYSITVGQVESVVQLNLSASRPKDDQFILSTEKLLLSHSGFYLCAWRGQNTGQLYFGEGSKLTVL.

This clone was observed a few times. Gene names follow the mouse nomenclature. The read terminates 4 residues before the CDR3 end, so the remaining end is supplied by the germline J gene. Different DNA sequences within this sample yield the same CDR3. This chain uses TRBV5 with TRBJ2-5; TRBD2 is a possible D gene (7 bases). Germline lookup yields CDR1 LGHNA and CDR2 YNLKQL (reference sequence). The CDR3 extends over 14 amino acids. Trimming shortened V by 1 base and J by 2 bases, and 7 bases separated the two germline ends. CDR3 DNA, as far as it was read: TGTGCCAGCAGCCAAGGGGGGGCCCAAGAC. Amino acids: CASSQGGAQD. The CDR3 in its entirety is CASSQGGAQDTQYF.

This clone was counted between two and nine times. Mouse gene names and germline throughout. The CDR3 extends 4 residues past the end of the read, so its final part is completed from the germline J gene. The chain joins TRBV5 to TRBJ1-2, with 8 bases aligning to TRBD1. The CDR3 has 15 residues. Per the germline V gene, CDR1 is LGHNA and CDR2 is YNLKQL (reference sequence). V was clipped by 4 bases and J by 0 bases; unmatched bases: 4. This CDR3 is CASSPDRGANSDYTF. The sequenced CDR3 bases are TGTGCCAGCAGCCCCGACAGGGGTGCAAACTCC.

This clone was seen a handful of times. Genes and germline are mouse. The read halts 4 residues ahead of the CDR3 end, with the missing end drawn from the germline J gene. Other DNA sequences in this sample translate to the same CDR3. The chain has TRBV5 and TRBJ2-1, with 9 positions matching TRBD2. The ends lost 1 base at V and 0 bases at J; junction bases unmatched: 1. The CDR3 covers 16 residues. CDR1 and CDR2 (germline): LGHNA, YNLKQL (reference sequence). CDR3 residues: CASSQATGGNYAEQFF. The CDR3 bases that were read are TGTGCCAGCAGCCAAGCGACTGGGGGTAACTATGCT.

This clone was picked up a small number of times. The genes and germline here are from mouse. The DNA ends 4 residues before the CDR3 does, and the rest of the CDR3 is filled in from the germline J gene. V and J are TRBV31 and TRBJ2-2; TRBD2 aligns across 13 bases. Per the germline V gene, CDR1 is GKSSPN and CDR2 is SITVG. This CDR3 region has 16 residues. V shed 1 base, J shed 1 base, and the junction held 0 bases outside the gene matches. CDR3 bases read: TGTGCCTGGAGTCGGGACTGGGGGGGAAACACCGGG. Encoded protein: CAWSRDWGGNTG. The entire CDR3 protein is CAWSRDWGGNTGQLYF.

Comments on this clone: Genes here carry mouse names. Read sequence stops 4 residues before the CDR3 end, and the germline J gene provides the missing end. This chain uses TRBV17 with TRBJ2-5; D unclear. The CDR3 runs 13 residues. V dropped 4 bases and J dropped 2 bases, with 7 bases sitting between them. From germline, CDR1 is MNHDT and CDR2 YYDKIL. CDR3 in amino acids: CASSKQSQDTQYF. The sequenced part of the CDR3 DNA is TGTGCTAGCAGTAAACAGTCCCAAGAC.

In its sample, this clone was seen a few times. The gene symbols are mouse symbols. The read ends 4 residues before the CDR3 terminus; that terminus is restored from the germline J gene. The gene calls are TRBV1 and TRBJ2-5; 9 bases map to TRBD1. This CDR3 spans 14 amino acids. Germline assignment: CDR1 NSQYPW and CDR2 LRSPGD (reference sequence). The CDR3 sequence is CTCSPGTGKDTQYF. The CDR3 DNA, read in part, is TGCACCTGCAGTCCCGGGACAGGGAAAGAC.

This clone was recorded a few times. Gene names denote mouse genes. This sample also contains other DNA sequences that code for the same CDR3. The sequenced CDR3 bases are TGTGCCAGCAGTGATGCGGGGGGCGACACA. This sequence encodes CASSDAGGDT. The full CDR3 reads CASSDAGGDTEVFF. The chain carries TRBV13-1 and TRBJ1-1; weak D call: TRBD1 (6 bases). The read terminates 4 residues ahead of where the CDR3 ends, so the germline J gene completes it. CDR1 is NSHNY and CDR2 is SYGAGN in the germline V gene. This CDR3 has 14 amino acids. V lost 0 bases to trimming and J lost 3 bases, with 9 bases between them.

Concerning this clone itself: The germline and genes are mouse ones. The CDR3 end lies 4 residues beyond the end of the read and is filled in from the germline J gene. Within the sample, other DNA sequences also encode this same CDR3. The rearrangement uses TRBV19 and TRBJ2-3, with TRBD2 identical over 7 bases. CDR1 is FNHDT and CDR2 is SITEND in the germline V gene (reference sequence). There are 14 residues in the CDR3. V gave up 6 bases and J gave up 0 bases; unmatched junction bases: 4. The CDR3 loop is CASTTGASAETLYF. The part of the CDR3 DNA that was read is TGTGCCAGCACAACTGGGGCTAGTGCAGAA.

Turning to this clone: Germline and genes here are mouse. The sequence runs out 4 residues before the end of the CDR3; the remainder is reconstructed from the germline J gene. Other DNA sequences within the sample encode an identical CDR3. This rearrangement joins TRBV5 to TRBJ2-7, with TRBD2 matching over 8 bases. The V gene's germline CDR1 is LGHNA and CDR2 YNLKQL (reference sequence). The CDR3 covers 14 residues. The CDR3 loop reads CASSQEPGGYEQYF. The sequenced part of the CDR3 DNA is TGTGCCAGCAGCCAAGAGCCTGGGGGGTAT.

As regards this clone: Gene names denote mouse genes. The chain's CDR3 is CASSLAGAPNSDYTF. CDR3 DNA, as far as it was read: TGTGCCAGCTCTCTCGCAGGGGCGCCAAACTCC. The chain has TRBV12-1 and TRBJ1-2, with a tentative D call TRBD1 (6 bases). Sequencing ends 4 residues short of the CDR3 end; the germline J gene provides the rest. Germline-derived CDR1 and CDR2 are SGHSN and HYEKVE. This CDR3 is 15 amino acids long. Trimming pared 0 bases from V and 0 bases from J, leaving 10 bases between.

This clone was found a few times. The genes and germline here are from mouse. CDR3 protein: CASTRQGSNSPLYF. CDR3 DNA, as far as it was read: TGTGCCAGCACCCGACAGGGGAGTAATTCGCCC. The V gene is TRBV19, the J gene TRBJ1-6; 8 bases are shared with TRBD1. The read comes to an end 3 residues before the CDR3 does, leaving the germline J gene to fill in the end. TRBJ1-6 is annotated as an ORF whose role is uncertain. The V and J ends lost 6 bases and 6 bases, in that order; junction bases with no gene match: 5. The length of the CDR3 is 14 residues. Germline V CDR1 and CDR2: FNHDT, SITEND (reference sequence).

On this clone itself: These gene names are mouse names. The CDR3 end is not reached by the read, which stops 4 residues before it; the germline J gene fills it in. The J gene is TRBJ2-5, the V gene TRBV13-1; 10 positions agree with TRBD2. CDR1 is NSHNY, CDR2 SYGAGN, per germline. This CDR3 is 15 amino acids long. The chain's CDR3 is CASSVAGGAQDTQYF. The covered CDR3 bases are TGTGCCAGCAGTGTCGCTGGGGGGGCGCAGGAC.

With respect to this clone: Gene labels here are mouse ones. Read coverage stops 4 residues before the CDR3 terminus; the germline J gene supplies the remainder. The chain links TRBV19 to TRBJ1-2; 7 bases agree with TRBD1. V lost 3 bases to trimming and J lost 0 bases; unmatched junction nucleotides: 8. This CDR3 is 16 amino acids long. Germline V gene sequence: CDR1 FNHDT, CDR2 SITEND (reference sequence). The CDR3 protein is CASSTRDRGTNSDYTF. The sequenced part of the CDR3 DNA is TGTGCCAGCAGTACCCGGGACAGAGGAACAAACTCC.

About this clone itself: Gene and germline names: mouse. The missing CDR3 end, 4 residues past where the read stops, is filled in from the germline J gene. The sample contains more than one DNA sequence encoding this CDR3. The V and J genes are TRBV5 and TRBJ2-7; TRBD2 matches at 7 bases. Per germline, CDR1 LGHNA and CDR2 YNLKQL (reference sequence). This CDR3 is built from 14 residues. The V segment lost 4 bases and the J segment 0 bases; nucleotides outside the gene matches: 3. The CDR3 reads CASSPLGVSYEQYF. The sequenced part of the CDR3 DNA is TGTGCCAGCAGCCCCCTGGGGGTCTCCTAT.

Concerning this clone: Gene labels here are mouse ones. The read falls 4 residues short of the CDR3 end, and the missing part is taken from the germline J gene. The same CDR3 can be traced to other DNA sequences in this sample. V usage is TRBV19 and J usage is TRBJ2-7; 7 nucleotides match TRBD1. V shed 5 bases, J shed 0 bases, and the junction held 2 bases outside the gene matches. CDR1 and CDR2 (germline): FNHDT, SITEND (reference sequence). The CDR3 spans 13 residues. Partial CDR3 DNA: TGTGCCAGCAGGAGGGACAGCTCCTAT. The encoded protein is CASRRDSSY. The CDR3, in full, reads CASRRDSSYEQYF.

To note about this clone: Gene names are the mouse ones. The CDR3 goes on 4 residues after the read ends, and that part is filled in from the germline J gene. The sample contains more than one DNA sequence encoding this CDR3. The chain recombines TRBV5 with TRBJ2-7, with 12 nucleotides matching TRBD2. Per germline, CDR1 LGHNA and CDR2 YNLKQL (reference sequence). This CDR3 has 15 amino acids. CDR3 in amino acids: CASSQEGTGGNEQYF. CDR3 DNA (partial): TGTGCCAGCAGCCAAGAGGGGACTGGGGGGAAT.

On this clone: The gene symbols are mouse symbols. The read gets to within 4 residues of the CDR3 end, and the germline J gene fills in the rest. This chain joins TRBV13-2 and TRBJ2-7; 10 bases agree with TRBD1. Germline assignment: CDR1 NNHNN and CDR2 SYGAGS (reference sequence). This CDR3 region has 16 residues. The J segment lost 0 bases and the V segment lost 0 bases, leaving 3 bases of the junction unmatched. Here the CDR3 reads CASGDAGTGVSYEQYF. The sequenced part of the CDR3 DNA is TGTGCCAGCGGTGATGCGGGGACAGGGGTCTCCTAT.